The 30 T cell receptor beta chains in this list originate from one sample, sequenced in a study of breast tumors, draining lymph nodes, adjacent tissues. Axillary draining lymph nodes of breast cancer patients supplied the node samples. TCRdb reanalysed the multiplex PCR reads using MiXCR and keeps one entry per CDR3 protein. The sample carries about 180,000 distinct CDR3 sequences, approximately 30% recorded once. Input material: axillary lymph node tissue. These receptors were collected from a female donor with breast cancer. Some clones in this sample may be carry-over from other donors' samples.

There are many counts of this clonotype. The V gene is TRBV7-6, the J gene TRBJ2-3; D unresolved. The germline gives CDR1 SGHVS, CDR2 FNYEAQ. The CDR3 consists of 12 residues. Between the trimmed V and J ends, which lost 1 base and 7 bases, there was a span of 6 bases. The CDR3 sequence: CASSLDLNTQYF. In DNA, the CDR3 is TGTGCCAGCAGCTTAGACTTGAATACGCAGTATTTT.

This clonotype was observed many times. The J gene is TRBJ2-1, the V gene TRBV12-3 or TRBV12-4, with 7 nucleotides matching TRBD2. Trimming at V came to 7 bases and at J to 7 bases, leaving 7 bases not matched to a gene. The CDR3 is made up of 13 amino acids. The CDR3 DNA reads as TGTGCCAGCAACCCTTACGGGGGGAATGAGCAGTTCTTC. Its protein product is CASNPYGGNEQFF.

This clonotype has more than one count but fewer than ten. J is TRBJ2-6 and V is TRBV6-2 or TRBV6-3; the D gene is possibly TRBD1 (6 bases). The CDR3 spans 21 residues. The germline gives CDR1 MNHEY, CDR2 SVGEGT. Trimming shortened V by 2 bases and J by 0 bases, and 23 bases separated the two germline ends. CDR3 amino acids: CASSYTTGTSLLYSGANVLTF. In DNA, the CDR3 is TGTGCCAGCAGTTACACGACAGGAACCTCTCTTTTATACTCTGGGGCCAACGTCCTGACTTTC.

The chain links TRBV6-2 or TRBV6-3 to TRBJ1-2, with 10 positions matching TRBD1. Germline trimming cut 6 bases from V and 7 bases from J; bases unmatched to any gene: 5. The V gene's germline CDR1 is MNHEY and CDR2 SVGEGT. The CDR3 covers 13 residues. CDR3 amino acids: CASRGDRGPGYTF. The CDR3 DNA reads TGTGCCAGCAGAGGGGACAGGGGACCTGGCTACACCTTC.

This clonotype was observed at least ten times. The V call is TRBV12-3 or TRBV12-4, the J call TRBJ1-5; 7 bases line up with TRBD1. This CDR3 comprises 15 residues. V was clipped by 4 bases and J by 4 bases; unmatched bases: 7. Here the CDR3 reads CASSSRRGLNQPQHF. CDR3 sequence (DNA): TGTGCCAGCAGTTCCCGGAGGGGGCTTAATCAGCCCCAGCATTTT.

Concerning this clonotype itself: The DNA is omitted, as the CDR3 cannot be located on it reliably, and the CDR3 follows TCRdb's listing. V is TRBV9 and J is TRBJ2-5; TRBD2 is the table's D call and was not checked against the DNA. The CDR3 is made up of 13 amino acids, end residues included. CDR1 and CDR2 (germline): SGDLS, YYNGEE. The CDR3 region is CASSVAFGGGIYF.

At least ten counts were recorded for this clonotype. This chain connects TRBV10-3 to TRBJ2-3, with D tentatively TRBD1 (6 bases). Trimming removed 0 bases at V and 2 bases at J, with 15 bases between. The CDR3 length is 17 residues. Germline CDR1 ENHRY, CDR2 SYGVKD. The CDR3 protein is CAISESTATGSTDTQYF. The CDR3 region has the DNA TGTGCCATCAGTGAGTCGACGGCGACAGGATCCACAGATACGCAGTATTTT.

This clonotype was counted at least ten times. This sequence joins TRBV7-2 and TRBJ1-4; the D gene is possibly TRBD1 (5 bases). This CDR3 spans 16 amino acids. With 5 bases removed from V and 4 bases from J, the gap between germline ends came to 17 bases. From germline, CDR1 is SGHTA and CDR2 FQGNSA. As DNA, the CDR3 is TGTGCCAGCAGCCTGGTTCGGGGCGTCGGTAATGAAAAACTGTTTTTT. It encodes CASSLVRGVGNEKLFF.

This clonotype was found many times. The V call is TRBV11-3, the J call TRBJ2-1; the D is unclear. Between the trimmed V and J ends, which lost 4 bases and 5 bases, there was a span of 9 bases. Germline V gene lookup returns CDR1 SGHNT and CDR2 YENEEA. The CDR3 loop spans 13 amino acids. Here the CDR3 reads CASSSGAHNEQFF. CDR3 in DNA: TGTGCCAGCAGCTCGGGCGCTCACAATGAGCAGTTCTTC. The entire variable domain, with the rest obtained from reference TRBV11-3 and TRBJ2-1, is as follows: EAGVVQSPRYKIIEKKQPVAFWCNPISGHNTLYWYLQNLGQGPELLIRYENEEAVDDSQLPKDRFSAERLKGVDSTLKIQPAELGDSAVYLCASSSGAHNEQFFGPGTRLTVL.

The rearrangement links TRBV27 to TRBJ1-3; 10 positions match TRBD1. The CDR3 has 19 residues. Germline V lookup: CDR1 MNHEY, CDR2 SMNVEV (reference sequence). Trimming at V came to 4 bases and at J to 2 bases, leaving 14 bases not matched to a gene. CDR3 DNA: TGTGCCAGCAGTTCCCGACTAGCGGGGGGGACAGGGGCTGGAAACACCATATATTTT. Protein sequence: CASSSRLAGGTGAGNTIYF.

The table lists this clonotype with many counts. The rearrangement uses TRBV20-1 and TRBJ2-1; D tentatively reads TRBD1 or TRBD2 (6 bases each). Germline V gene data show CDR1 as DFQATT and CDR2 as SNEGSKA (reference sequence). The CDR3 loop spans 13 amino acids. V was clipped by 6 bases and J by 6 bases, with 15 bases between them. The CDR3 bases are TGCAGTGCATGGGTGGGGGGCAGCAATGAGCAGTTCTTC. Its translation is CSAWVGGSNEQFF.

This clonotype was observed at least ten times. The chain employs TRBV11-2 and TRBJ2-7, with 7 bases fitting TRBD2. Germline V lookup: CDR1 SGHAT, CDR2 FQNNGV. With 7 bases clipped from V and 6 bases from J, the junction kept 18 bases outside the gene matches. The CDR3 runs 16 residues. The DNA for the CDR3 is TGTGCCAGCACCCTCCGGGGCGGGAGTTCCCCTAGCGAGCAGTACTTC. It is translated as CASTLRGGSSPSEQYF.

The gene calls are TRBV4-1 and TRBJ2-1; 7 bases fit TRBD1. There are 11 residues in the CDR3. Trimming removed 5 bases from V and 13 bases from J; junction bases left unmatched: 5. The germline V gene encodes CDR1 MGHRA and CDR2 YSYEKL. The CDR3 coding sequence is TGCGCCAGCAGCACTGGGACAGCTCAGTTCTTC. As protein: CASSTGTAQFF.

This clonotype occurred many times. This sequence joins TRBV7-2 and TRBJ2-1; 9 bases line up with TRBD1. Looked up from germline, CDR1 is SGHTA and CDR2 is FQGNSA. J lost 7 bases, V lost 1 base, and 8 bases had no gene match. The CDR3 totals 16 residues. The CDR3 loop reads CASSLVRDREVNEQFF. The CDR3 bases are TGTGCCAGCAGCTTAGTCCGGGACAGGGAGGTGAATGAGCAGTTCTTC.

For this clonotype: Just one base apart from a much larger clone, this may be a read error. No conserved phenylalanine or tryptophan ends this CDR3, so it is likely a read error. The genes are TRBV6-2 or TRBV6-3 and TRBJ2-5, with D perhaps being TRBD1 or TRBD2 (6 bases each). The CDR3 covers 13 residues. Germline lookup yields CDR1 MNHEY and CDR2 SVGEGT. With 5 bases removed from V and 7 bases from J, the gap between germline ends came to 14 bases. The CDR3 nucleotides read TGTGCCAGCAGTCCCGGGGGCGCACGGACCCAGTACTCC. Translating it yields CASSPGGARTQYS.

This clonotype was recorded many times. The chain carries TRBV13 and TRBJ2-7; TRBD2 might be the D (6 bases). Germline lookup yields CDR1 PRHDT and CDR2 FYEKMQ (reference sequence). The CDR3 covers 16 residues. Trimming removed 5 bases at V and 2 bases at J, with 19 bases between. CDR3 DNA: TGTGCCAGCAGCCCCCAAGGTCTAGCGCTTACCTACGAGCAGTACTTC. Encoded protein: CASSPQGLALTYEQYF.

This clonotype was observed at least ten times. The chain joins TRBV12-3 or TRBV12-4 to TRBJ2-2, with 11 bases matching TRBD2. Trimming took 1 base from V and 1 from J; bases not matched to a gene: 8. This CDR3 contains 19 residues. CDR3 sequence (DNA): TGTGCCAGCAGTTTAGAGGGTCTAGCGGGGGGTGAGAACACCGGGGAGCTGTTTTTT. Translation gives CASSLEGLAGGENTGELFF.

Comment on this clonotype: Just one base apart from a much larger clone, this may be a read error. The CDR3 carries no conserved terminal phenylalanine or tryptophan, so it likely arises from a read error. CDR3 sequence: CASSQTTGSPLHS. CDR3 coding DNA: TGTGCCAGCAGCCAAACAACGGGTTCACCCCTCCACTCT. This chain uses TRBV3-1 with TRBJ1-6, with D unresolved. CDR3 length equals 13 residues. The germline V gene encodes CDR1 LGHDT and CDR2 YNNKEL (reference sequence). V lost 2 bases and J lost 9, with 8 bases in between.

This clonotype was recorded at least ten times. The rearrangement uses TRBV6-6 and TRBJ2-5; the match to TRBD1 covers 7 bases. CDR3 length equals 16 residues. Trimming cost V 2 bases and J 0 bases; bases outside gene matches: 6. Germline V gives CDR1 MNHNY, CDR2 SVGAGI (reference sequence). CDR3 in amino acids: CASSYLRDRDQETQYF. DNA of the CDR3: TGTGCCAGCAGTTACCTCCGGGACAGAGACCAAGAGACCCAGTACTTC.

This clonotype was found many times. This rearrangement joins TRBV12-3 or TRBV12-4 to TRBJ2-7, with a possible D match to TRBD1 (7 bases). V lost 6 bases and J lost 0, with 15 bases in between. This CDR3 contains 15 residues. CDR3 bases: TGTGCCAGCAGCCCTGCGGGACAGCTCTCCTACGAGCAGTACTTC. This translates into CASSPAGQLSYEQYF.

This clonotype was counted many times. V usage is TRBV6-5 and J usage is TRBJ1-3; weak D call: TRBD1 (5 bases). Germline-derived CDR1 and CDR2 are MNHEY and SVGAGI. Trimming left V 6 bases short and J 0 bases short, with 9 bases between. This CDR3 has 14 amino acids. The CDR3 nucleotides read TGTGCCAGCAGCCCCACAGGCTCTGGAAACACCATATATTTT. Its protein product is CASSPTGSGNTIYF.

In this sample, this clonotype turned up many times. The chain has TRBV6-6 and TRBJ2-6, with 10 bases identical to TRBD1. V dropped 0 bases and J dropped 3; count of bases not matched to a gene: 8. There are 19 residues in the CDR3. Germline loops: CDR1 MNHNY, CDR2 SVGAGI (reference sequence). CDR3 sequence: CASSYSKTGGAYGANVLTF. The CDR3 DNA follows: TGTGCCAGCAGTTACTCGAAGACAGGGGGCGCGTATGGGGCCAACGTCCTGACTTTC.

With regard to this clonotype: A much more abundant neighbour one base away suggests this may be a read error. This chain joins TRBV11-1 and TRBJ2-5; no clear D gene. CDR3 length: 14 amino acids. The germline CDR1 and CDR2 sequences are SGHAT and FQDESV (reference sequence). V dropped 6 bases and J dropped 5 bases, with 16 bases sitting between them. The CDR3 nucleotides are TGTGCCAGCAGTTACAACATGAGGTACGAGACCCAGTACTTC. It is translated as CASSYNMRYETQYF.

This clonotype was recorded at least ten times. This chain links TRBV2 with TRBJ2-7, with D possibly TRBD2 on 6 matching bases. Trimming cost V 9 bases and J 0 bases, with 15 bases left between them. Germline CDR1 SNHLY, CDR2 FYNNEI. The CDR3 contains 14 residues. CDR3 in amino acids: CASDSGSISYEQYF. CDR3 nucleotide sequence: TGTGCCAGTGATAGCGGCTCAATCTCCTACGAGCAGTACTTC.

In the case of this clonotype: The junction departs from germline at one end; a sequencing error may be responsible. The CDR3 loop reads CASSLRGNEQLF. CDR3 nucleotide sequence: TGCGCCAGCAGCTTGAGGGGGAATGAGCAGCTCTTC. This chain links TRBV5-1 with TRBJ2-1; D might be TRBD1 (6 bases). Germline CDR1 reads SGHRS; CDR2 reads YFSETQ. This CDR3 is 12 amino acids long.

This clonotype was seen repeatedly, ten times or more. CDR3 nucleotide sequence: TGTGCCAGCAGCTACGTGACAGATTTCTATGGCTACACCTTC. Protein: CASSYVTDFYGYTF. This chain uses TRBV7-9 with TRBJ1-2, with D tentatively TRBD1 (5 bases). Looked up from germline, CDR1 is SEHNR and CDR2 is FQNEAQ (reference sequence). The V and J ends lost 4 bases and 4 bases respectively, with 13 bases between them. The CDR3 is 14 amino acids. The full variable domain, its missing parts supplied by reference TRBV7-9 and TRBJ1-2, is DTGVSQNPRHKITKRGQNVTFRCDPISEHNRLYWYRQTLGQGPEFLTYFQNEAQLEKSRLLSDRFSAERPKGSFSTLEIQRTEQGDSAMYLCASSYVTDFYGYTFGSGTRLTVV.

The rearrangement joins TRBV19 to TRBJ2-1; D possibly corresponds to TRBD1 (5 bases). This CDR3 spans 15 amino acids. Trimming left V 3 bases short and J 4 bases short, with 13 bases between. Germline CDR1 and CDR2: LNHDA and SQIVND (reference sequence). In nucleotides, the CDR3 is TGTGCCAGTAGTATGAATCCGACAGCTTACAATGAGCAGTTCTTC. Encoded protein: CASSMNPTAYNEQFF. The whole variable domain, remainder taken from reference TRBV19 and TRBJ2-1, is DGGITQSPKYLFRKEGQNVTLSCEQNLNHDAMYWYRQDPGQGLRLIYYSQIVNDFQKGDIAEGYSVSREKKESFPLTVTSAQKNPTAFYLCASSMNPTAYNEQFFGPGTRLTVL.

With respect to this clonotype: Being one base from a much bigger clone, this may be a read error. The V gene is TRBV19, the J gene TRBJ1-5, with a weak D call TRBD1 (6 bases). The DNA end is a closer match to TRBJ2-3, so the J assignment may be wrong. Germline V CDR1 and CDR2: LNHDA, SQIVND (reference sequence). The CDR3 consists of 15 residues. This CDR3 reads CASSIGGQGLQPQYF. In DNA, the CDR3 is TGTGCCAGTAGTATAGGTGGCCAGGGGCTTCAGCCCCAGTATTTT.

This clonotype was recorded a few times. The chain uses TRBV7-2 and TRBJ1-1; possibly TRBD1 for D (6 bases). Trimming left V 6 bases short and J 11 bases short, with 13 bases between. Germline V gene sequence: CDR1 SGHTA, CDR2 FQGNSA. The CDR3 length is 11 residues. The CDR3 nucleotides read TGTGCCAGCAGTAACAGGGTCACGGCTTTCTTT. Encoded protein: CASSNRVTAFF. Combining the CDR3 with reference TRBV7-2 and TRBJ1-1 gives the whole variable domain GAGVSQSPSNKVTEKGKDVELRCDPISGHTALYWYRQSLGQGLEFLIYFQGNSAPDKSGLPSDRFSAERTGGSVSTLTIQRTQQEDSAVYLCASSNRVTAFFGQGTRLTVV.

Only a few counts were recorded for this clonotype. The J gene is TRBJ2-1, the V gene TRBV3-1; TRBD2 matches 8 bases. The CDR3 consists of 15 residues. J was trimmed by 6 bases and V by 5 bases; bases with no gene match: 9. Germline V gives CDR1 LGHDT, CDR2 YNNKEL (reference sequence). The CDR3 loop reads CASSAGLESSNEQFF. The CDR3 DNA sequence: TGTGCCAGCAGCGCGGGACTAGAGTCTTCCAATGAGCAGTTCTTC.